Sequencing of this T cell receptor (beta chain) was carried out in a study of blood T cell repertoires in COVID-19. Study overall: Acute and convalescent COVID-19 specimens originated in the United States, Italy and Spain. In each case, the material was cDNA or gDNA derived from T cells, B-cell-depleted T cells, or PBMCs.

A note on this clone: The junction shows a germline mismatch at one end, possibly a read error.

The CDR3 is 15 residues long. Germline V gene data show CDR1 as MDHEN and CDR2 as SYDVKM. Sequencing was performed with immunoSEQ multiplex PCR; in TCRdb, only in-frame clones are kept and a portion is missing. In the table there are approximately 200,000 clones, 75% to 90% of which are singletons. Sequencing input: peripheral blood. This receptor was taken from a human donor in a cohort sampled during active COVID-19. The gene calls are TRBV28 and TRBJ2-7; D gene uncertain. The chain's CDR3 is CATSFFGPRSYEQYF. CDR3 DNA sequence: TGTGCCACCAGTTTCTTTGGCCCCCGCTCCTACGAGCAGTACTTC.